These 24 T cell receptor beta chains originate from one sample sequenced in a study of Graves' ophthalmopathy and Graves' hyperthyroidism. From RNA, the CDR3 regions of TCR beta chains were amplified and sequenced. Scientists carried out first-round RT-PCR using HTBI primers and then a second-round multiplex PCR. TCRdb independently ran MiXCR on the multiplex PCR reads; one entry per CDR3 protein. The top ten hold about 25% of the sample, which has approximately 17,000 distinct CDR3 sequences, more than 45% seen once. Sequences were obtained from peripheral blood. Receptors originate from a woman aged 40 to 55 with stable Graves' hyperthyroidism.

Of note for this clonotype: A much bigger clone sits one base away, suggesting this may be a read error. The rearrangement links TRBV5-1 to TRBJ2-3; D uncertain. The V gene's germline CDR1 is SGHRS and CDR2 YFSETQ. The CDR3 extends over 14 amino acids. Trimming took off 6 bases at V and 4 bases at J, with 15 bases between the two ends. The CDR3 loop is CASKSGLSADTQYF. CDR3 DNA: TGCGCCAGCAAATCCGGGTTGTCCGCAGATACGCAGTATTTT.

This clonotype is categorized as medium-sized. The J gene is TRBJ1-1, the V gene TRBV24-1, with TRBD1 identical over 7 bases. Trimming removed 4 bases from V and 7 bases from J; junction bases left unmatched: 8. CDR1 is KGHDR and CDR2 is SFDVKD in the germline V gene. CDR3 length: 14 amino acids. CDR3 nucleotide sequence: TGTGCCACCAGTGACCCCGACAGGGAGGGTGAAGCTTTCTTT. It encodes CATSDPDREGEAFF.

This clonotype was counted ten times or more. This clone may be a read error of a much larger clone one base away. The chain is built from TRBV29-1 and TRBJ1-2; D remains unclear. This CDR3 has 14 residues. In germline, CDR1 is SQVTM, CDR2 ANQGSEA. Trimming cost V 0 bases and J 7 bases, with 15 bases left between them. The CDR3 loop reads CSVEEGWTLAGYTF. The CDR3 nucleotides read TGCAGCGTTGAAGAAGGGTGGACCCTCGCTGGCTACACCTTC.

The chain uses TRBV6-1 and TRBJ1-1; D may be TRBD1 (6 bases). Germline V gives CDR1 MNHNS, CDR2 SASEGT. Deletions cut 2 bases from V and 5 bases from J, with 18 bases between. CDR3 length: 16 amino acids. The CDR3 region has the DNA TGTGCCAGCAGTGAATCCTTAGGAGGGGGTGGAACTGAAGCTTTCTTT. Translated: CASSESLGGGGTEAFF.

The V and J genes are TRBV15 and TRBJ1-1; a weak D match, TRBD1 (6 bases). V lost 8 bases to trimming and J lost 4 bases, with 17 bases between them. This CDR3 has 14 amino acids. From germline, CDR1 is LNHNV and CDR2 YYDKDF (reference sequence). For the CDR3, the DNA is TGTGCCACCCTCATGGGACACCCCGGCACTGAAGCTTTCTTT. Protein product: CATLMGHPGTEAFF.

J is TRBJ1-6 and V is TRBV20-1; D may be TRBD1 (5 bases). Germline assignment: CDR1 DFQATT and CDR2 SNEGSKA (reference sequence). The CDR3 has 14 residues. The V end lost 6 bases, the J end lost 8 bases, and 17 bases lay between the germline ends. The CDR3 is CSAPVGGYDSPLHF. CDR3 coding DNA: TGCAGTGCCCCCGTGGGGGGGTATGATTCACCCCTCCACTTT.

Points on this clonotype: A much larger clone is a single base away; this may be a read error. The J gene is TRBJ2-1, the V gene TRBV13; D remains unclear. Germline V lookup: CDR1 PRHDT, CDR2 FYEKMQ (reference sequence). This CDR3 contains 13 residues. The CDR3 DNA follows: TGTGCCCGCAGCTTAGGCCTTGCCCATGAGCAGTTCTTC. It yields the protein CARSLGLAHEQFF.

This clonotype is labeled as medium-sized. The CDR3 DNA is TGCAGCGTTCGGAGCGGGGGGAATGAAAAACTGTTTTTT. It specifies CSVRSGGNEKLFF. The chain links TRBV29-1 to TRBJ1-4; a possible D gene is TRBD1 (5 bases). The CDR3 consists of 13 residues. CDR1 and CDR2 from the germline V gene are SQVTM and ANQGSEA. V was trimmed by 5 bases and J by 5 bases, leaving 12 bases between them.

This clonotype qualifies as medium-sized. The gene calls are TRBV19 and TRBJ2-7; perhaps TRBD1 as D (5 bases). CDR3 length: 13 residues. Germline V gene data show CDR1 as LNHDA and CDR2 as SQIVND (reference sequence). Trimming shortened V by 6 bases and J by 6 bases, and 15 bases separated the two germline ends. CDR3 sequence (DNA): TGTGCCAGTAGCCTTCAGCCCCAGGGCGAGCAGTACTTC. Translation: CASSLQPQGEQYF.

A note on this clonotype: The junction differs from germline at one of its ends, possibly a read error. CDR3 loop: CASSSTSGGPDTQYF. The CDR3 DNA reads as TGTGCCAGCAGTTCGACTAGCGGGGGCCCCGATACGCAGTATTTT. V gene TRBV5-1 combines with J gene TRBJ2-3; 12 bases fit TRBD2. The germline CDR1 and CDR2 sequences are SGHRS and YFSETQ. The CDR3 is 15 residues long.

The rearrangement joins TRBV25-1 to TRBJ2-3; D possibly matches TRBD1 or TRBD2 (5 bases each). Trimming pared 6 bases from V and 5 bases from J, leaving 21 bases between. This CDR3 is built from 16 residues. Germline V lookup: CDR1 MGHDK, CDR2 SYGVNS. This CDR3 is CASSRPGRGSGDTQYF. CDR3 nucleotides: TGTGCCAGCAGCCGGCCGGGACGGGGAAGTGGAGATACGCAGTATTTT.

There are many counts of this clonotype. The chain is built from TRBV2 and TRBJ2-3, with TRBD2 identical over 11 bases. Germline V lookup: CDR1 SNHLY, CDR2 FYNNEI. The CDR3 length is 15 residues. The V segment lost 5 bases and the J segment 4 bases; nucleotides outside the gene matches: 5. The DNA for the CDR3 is TGTGCCAGCAGTTTTAATAGCGGGAGGGCAGATACGCAGTATTTT. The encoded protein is CASSFNSGRADTQYF.

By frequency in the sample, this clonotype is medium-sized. DNA for the CDR3: TGTGCCAGCAGCCCTTACACAGATACGCAGTATTTT. Protein: CASSPYTDTQYF. The chain recombines TRBV7-2 with TRBJ2-3; D gene unclear. The length of the CDR3 is 12 residues. Germline-derived CDR1 and CDR2 are SGHTA and FQGNSA. V was trimmed by 5 bases and J by 2 bases, leaving 5 bases between them.

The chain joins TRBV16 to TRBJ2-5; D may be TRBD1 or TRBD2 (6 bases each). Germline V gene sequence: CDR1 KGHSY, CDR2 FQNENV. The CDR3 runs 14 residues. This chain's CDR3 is CAGLGGRDQETQYF. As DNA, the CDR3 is TGTGCGGGGCTCGGGGGCCGTGACCAAGAGACCCAGTACTTC.

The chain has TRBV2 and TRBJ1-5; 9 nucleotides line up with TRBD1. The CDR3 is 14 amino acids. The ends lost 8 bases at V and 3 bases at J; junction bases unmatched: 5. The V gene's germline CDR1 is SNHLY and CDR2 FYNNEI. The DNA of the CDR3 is TGTGCCAGCGACCGGGACAGGGACAATCAGCCCCAGCATTTT. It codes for CASDRDRDNQPQHF.

The CDR3 spells CSATQGRGANVLTF. CDR3 bases: TGCAGTGCTACACAGGGACGTGGGGCCAACGTCCTGACTTTC. V is TRBV20-1 and J is TRBJ2-6; the D gene is possibly TRBD1 (6 bases). V lost 4 bases and J 3 bases, leaving 10 bases between the germline ends. CDR3 length: 14 residues. CDR1 and CDR2 (germline): DFQATT, SNEGSKA (reference sequence).

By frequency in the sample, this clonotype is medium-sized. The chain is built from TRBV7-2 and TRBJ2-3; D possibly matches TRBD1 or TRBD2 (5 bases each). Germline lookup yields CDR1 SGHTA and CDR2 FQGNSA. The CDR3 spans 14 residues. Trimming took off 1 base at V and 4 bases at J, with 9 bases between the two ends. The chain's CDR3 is CASSLDQGADTQYF. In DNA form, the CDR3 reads TGTGCCAGCAGCTTAGACCAGGGAGCAGATACGCAGTATTTT.

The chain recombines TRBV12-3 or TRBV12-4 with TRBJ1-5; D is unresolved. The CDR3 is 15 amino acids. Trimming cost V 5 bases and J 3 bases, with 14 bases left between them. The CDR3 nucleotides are TGTGCCAGCAGTCCAGGCGGAGTTCTCAATCAGCCCCAGCATTTT. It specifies CASSPGGVLNQPQHF.

The DNA of the CDR3 is TGTGCCACCGGACAGGGTGACGGGGATGAGCAGTTCTTC. Residues: CATGQGDGDEQFF. The chain combines TRBV10-3 with TRBJ2-1; 8 bases map to TRBD1. Losses at the gene ends were 10 bases for V and 8 bases for J; bases not matched to a gene: 10. Per germline, CDR1 ENHRY and CDR2 SYGVKD. The CDR3 has 13 residues.

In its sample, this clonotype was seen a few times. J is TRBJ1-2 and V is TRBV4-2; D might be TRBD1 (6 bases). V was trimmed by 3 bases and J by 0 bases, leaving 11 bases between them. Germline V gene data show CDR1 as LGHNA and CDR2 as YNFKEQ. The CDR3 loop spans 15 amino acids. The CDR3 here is CASSHRGTANYGYTF. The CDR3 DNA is TGTGCCAGCAGCCACAGGGGTACGGCTAACTATGGCTACACCTTC.

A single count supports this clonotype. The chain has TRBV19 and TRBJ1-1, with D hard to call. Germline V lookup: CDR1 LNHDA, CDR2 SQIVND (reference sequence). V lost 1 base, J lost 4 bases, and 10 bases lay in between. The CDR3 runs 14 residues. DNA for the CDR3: TGTGCCAGTAGTATAGGACACCGTAGCACTGAAGCTTTCTTT. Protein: CASSIGHRSTEAFF.

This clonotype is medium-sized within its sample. In DNA form, the CDR3 reads TGTGCCAGCGGAAAAGACCGGGACAGGGGCTACGAGCAGTACTTC. This codes for CASGKDRDRGYEQYF. V and J are TRBV2 and TRBJ2-7, with 10 bases identical to TRBD1. The V gene's germline CDR1 is SNHLY and CDR2 FYNNEI. The CDR3 is made up of 15 amino acids. The J segment lost 3 bases and the V segment lost 8 bases, leaving 10 bases of the junction unmatched.

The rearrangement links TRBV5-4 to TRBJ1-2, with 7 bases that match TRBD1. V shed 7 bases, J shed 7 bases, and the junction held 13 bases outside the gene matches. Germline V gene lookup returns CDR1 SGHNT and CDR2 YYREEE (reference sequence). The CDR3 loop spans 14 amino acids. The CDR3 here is CASRFEGARGGYTF. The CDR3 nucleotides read TGTGCCAGCCGATTCGAGGGGGCTCGCGGTGGCTACACCTTC.

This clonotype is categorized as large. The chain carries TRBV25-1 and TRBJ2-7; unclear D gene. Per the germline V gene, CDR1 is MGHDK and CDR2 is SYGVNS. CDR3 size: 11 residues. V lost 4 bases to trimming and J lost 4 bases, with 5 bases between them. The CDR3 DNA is TGTGCCAGCAGTGCGGCATACGAGCAGTACTTC. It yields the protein CASSAAYEQYF.